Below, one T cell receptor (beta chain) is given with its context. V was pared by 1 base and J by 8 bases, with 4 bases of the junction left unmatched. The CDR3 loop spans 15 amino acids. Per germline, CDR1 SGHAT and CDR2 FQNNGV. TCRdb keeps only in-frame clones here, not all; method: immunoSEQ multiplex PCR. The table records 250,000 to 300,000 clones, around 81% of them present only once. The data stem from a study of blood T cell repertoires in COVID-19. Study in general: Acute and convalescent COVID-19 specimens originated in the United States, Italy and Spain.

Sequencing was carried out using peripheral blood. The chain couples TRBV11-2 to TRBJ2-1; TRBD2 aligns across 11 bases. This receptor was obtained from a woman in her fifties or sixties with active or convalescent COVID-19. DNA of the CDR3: TGTGCCAGCAGCTTAGGTAGCGGGGGGGCCCATGAGCAGTTCTTC. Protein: CASSLGSGGAHEQFF.